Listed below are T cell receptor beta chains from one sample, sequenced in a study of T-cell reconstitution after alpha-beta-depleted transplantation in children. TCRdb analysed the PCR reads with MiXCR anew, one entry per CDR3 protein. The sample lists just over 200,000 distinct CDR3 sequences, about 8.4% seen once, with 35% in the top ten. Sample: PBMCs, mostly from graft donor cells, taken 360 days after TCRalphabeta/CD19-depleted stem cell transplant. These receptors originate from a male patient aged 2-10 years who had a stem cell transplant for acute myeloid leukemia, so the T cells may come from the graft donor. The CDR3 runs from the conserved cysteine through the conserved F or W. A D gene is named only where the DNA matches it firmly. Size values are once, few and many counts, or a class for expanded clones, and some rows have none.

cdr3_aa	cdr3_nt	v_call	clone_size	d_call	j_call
CASSLAGREQFF	TGTGCCAGCAGCTTAGCAGGCCGTGAGCAGTTCTTC	TRBV11-3	-	-	TRBJ2-1
CSARDSGTGGGNEQFF	TGCAGTGCTAGAGATTCCGGGACAGGAGGGGGGAATGAGCAGTTCTTC	TRBV20-1	few	TRBD1	TRBJ2-1
CASVQVTSPDTQYF	TGTGCCAGCGTACAGGTTACCTCGCCAGATACGCAGTATTTT	TRBV12-3/TRBV12-4	-	-	TRBJ2-3
CSVVGGASLFF	TGCAGCGTTGTGGGGGGCGCCTCGCTGTTTTTT	TRBV29-1	many	-	TRBJ2-2
CASSLTTASTDTQYF	TGTGCCAGCAGCTTAACCACGGCTAGCACAGATACGCAGTATTTT	TRBV7-9	many	-	TRBJ2-3
CASSLVVRGRGVETQYF	TGTGCTAGCAGCTTAGTAGTTCGTGGGCGCGGAGTGGAGACCCAGTACTTC	TRBV7-7	-	-	TRBJ2-5
CSARVQGLAGANEQFF	TGCAGTGCTAGAGTCCAGGGGCTAGCGGGGGCCAATGAGCAGTTCTTC	TRBV20-1	few	TRBD2	TRBJ2-1
CASSLSGGGTGELFF	TGTGCCAGCAGCTTAAGCGGGGGAGGCACCGGGGAGCTGTTTTTT	TRBV7-9	few	TRBD2	TRBJ2-2
CASSGLVGVGELFF	TGTGCCAGCAGCGGGCTGGTAGGGGTCGGGGAGCTGTTTTTT	TRBV11-2	many	-	TRBJ2-2
CAISESPGNQPQHF	TGTGCCATCAGTGAGTCTCCGGGGAATCAGCCCCAGCATTTT	TRBV10-3	many	-	TRBJ1-5
CSAREQENQPQHF	TGCAGTGCTAGAGAACAGGAAAATCAGCCCCAGCATTTT	TRBV20-1	-	-	TRBJ1-5
CSASGTGGKSNQPQHF	TGCAGCGCCTCCGGGACAGGGGGCAAGAGCAATCAGCCCCAGCATTTT	TRBV29-1	-	TRBD1	TRBJ1-5
CASSFRGLASLGELFF	TGTGCCAGCAGCTTCCGGGGGCTAGCTTCTCTCGGGGAGCTGTTTTTT	TRBV5-6	many	-	TRBJ2-2
CASSLGTGVPYNEQFF	TGCGCCAGCAGCTTGGGGACAGGGGTCCCCTACAATGAGCAGTTCTTC	TRBV5-1	many	TRBD1	TRBJ2-1
CASSSDKQGSSGNTIYF	TGTGCCAGCAGCTCCGATAAACAGGGTAGCTCTGGAAACACCATATATTTT	TRBV12-3/TRBV12-4	-	-	TRBJ1-3
CASSLTGAGHYGYTF	TGTGCCAGCAGCTTGACAGGGGCGGGCCACTATGGCTACACCTTC	TRBV5-6	few	TRBD1	TRBJ1-2
CATSAVAGELFF	TGTGCCACCAGTGCGGTCGCCGGGGAGCTGTTTTTT	TRBV24-1	-	-	TRBJ2-2
CSVWRRETQYF	TGCAGCGTTTGGCGCCGGGAGACCCAGTACTTC	TRBV29-1	-	-	TRBJ2-5
CASSYTWTSQETQYF	TGTGCCAGCAGTTATACCTGGACTAGCCAAGAGACCCAGTACTTC	TRBV6-5	few	TRBD2	TRBJ2-5
CSARDASSGNTIYF	TGCAGTGCTAGGGACGCTAGCTCTGGAAACACCATATATTTT	TRBV20-1	-	-	TRBJ1-3
CASRPFRLVYNEQFF	TGTGCCAGCAGACCGTTTCGACTAGTTTACAATGAGCAGTTCTTC	TRBV27	few	-	TRBJ2-1
CASNYQGQAQETQYF	TGTGCCAGCAACTACCAGGGACAGGCCCAAGAGACCCAGTACTTC	TRBV28	many	TRBD1	TRBJ2-5
CSVRDGAFPLTAQHF	TGCAGTGTCCGGGACGGAGCTTTCCCCCTCACGGCCCAGCATTTT	TRBV29-1	few	-	TRBJ1-5
CASSPTGDSTDTQYF	TGTGCCAGCAGTCCAACAGGGGATAGCACAGATACGCAGTATTTT	TRBV12-3/TRBV12-4	many	TRBD1	TRBJ2-3
CASSLGGRGTGELFF	TGTGCCAGCAGCTTAGGTGGGAGGGGCACCGGGGAGCTGTTTTTT	TRBV7-2	few	TRBD2	TRBJ2-2
CASPTSGASETQYF	TGTGCCAGCCCGACTAGCGGGGCGTCAGAGACCCAGTACTTC	TRBV6-2/TRBV6-3	-	TRBD2	TRBJ2-5
CSATMSERSSTDTQYF	TGCAGTGCTACCATGAGTGAGCGTTCTAGCACAGATACGCAGTATTTT	TRBV20-1	many	-	TRBJ2-3
CSAARSGAFWETQYF	TGCAGTGCCGCCAGGTCTGGCGCTTTCTGGGAGACCCAGTACTTC	TRBV20-1	few	-	TRBJ2-5
CSARAGTRSTDTQYF	TGCAGTGCTAGAGCCGGGACTAGGAGCACAGATACGCAGTATTTT	TRBV20-1	-	TRBD2	TRBJ2-3
CASSLKGGGEQFF	TGCGCCAGCAGCTTAAAGGGGGGGGGTGAGCAGTTCTTC	TRBV5-1	few	-	TRBJ2-1
CSARTSGNEQFF	TGCAGTGCTCGGACTAGCGGAAATGAGCAGTTCTTC	TRBV20-1	few	TRBD2	TRBJ2-1